This record concerns one T cell receptor beta chain sequence. This clonotype appeared a few times. The target of this receptor is not known. Base qualities were left out, and no much larger clone turns up one base away. Library prep was done by PCR. TCR sequencing of DNA from cultured CD4+ T cells used the Oncomine TCR Beta short-read assay at the Johns Hopkins FTIC core. Genomic DNA was extracted from the cultured CD4+ T cells with the QIAamp micro DNA kit. The Oncomine TCR Beta libraries from cultured CD4+ T cells were pooled using unique dual indexes and then sequenced on an Illumina iSeq 100. On the study's bioinformatics: Non-productive sequences were removed, and CDR3s not starting with C, not ending with F or W, or shorter than 7 amino acids were discarded. Antigen-specific clonotypes were identified using the MANAFEST web application through comparison of peptide-stimulated wells with reference and other culture wells. To be called positive, a clone needed an FDR below 0.05, an odds ratio above 5, and a productive frequency above 0.1% in at least two of three replicate wells. A clonotype counted as cross-reactive if it showed significant expansion both in the SARS-CoV-2 spike wells and in at least one common cold coronavirus spike condition. Using R version 3.6.1, CDR3 homology was evaluated through Levenshtein distances (stringdist) along with unrooted phylogenetic trees (ape). The public reads were run again by TCRdb, first through fastp at Q25 and then through MiXCR, and only productive beta chains were kept. Merged by CDR3 protein, the rows form single entries marked with the most common genes and DNA. Clone size and V and J calls follow TCRdb, not the original study. The sample records 13,000 to 15,000 distinct CDR3 sequences, roughly 27% of which are singletons. Around 19% of the sample is held by the ten biggest clonotypes.

The data are from a study of vaccination and CD4 T cells after COVID-19 (dated by TCRdb to between 2020 and 2023). General notes on the study: In the convalescent cohort there were six males and four females, among whom were two Hispanic individuals, seven Caucasians, two Asians and one multiracial person. Two doses of either the Pfizer-BioNTech BNT162b2 vaccine (n=8) or the Moderna mRNA-1273 vaccine (n=2) were administered to participants. Post-COVID blood samples were collected from convalescent patients a median of roughly 100 days after diagnosis, with a range of about 30 to 161 days. Post-vaccine blood samples were obtained a median of approximately 74 days after the second vaccine dose, with a range of about 14 to 250 days. Overlapping spike peptide pools from SARS-CoV-2 and from the common cold coronaviruses HCoV-NL63, HCoV-OC43 and HCoV-229E were used as culture stimuli. Control cultures received a CEFX viral epitope pool as the positive control, an HIV-1 Nef peptide pool as the negative control, or no peptide. The spike-specific CD4+ TCR repertoire was compared before and after mRNA vaccination in nine to ten COVID-19 convalescent patients and a few infection-naive healthy vaccine recipients. General study outcomes and caveats: In convalescent patients, a median around 86% of post-vaccine SARS-CoV-2-reactive clones were detected only after vaccination, suggesting vaccine-specific priming. The study included relatively few convalescent patients and did not analyze early timepoints after natural infection. The median number of SARS-CoV-2-reactive clonotypes rose from 21 after infection to a few dozen after vaccination, but the change was not significant. Of the vaccine-specific clones found in convalescent patients, nearly all (304 of 307) were mono-reactive for SARS-CoV-2 spike instead of being cross-reactive with common cold coronaviruses.

The meaning of the sample's treatment or condition label: roughly 10-day PBMC culture with coronavirus spike peptide pools or control peptides (ViraFEST assay). The ViraFEST assay, used in the study, expanded antigen-specific T cells with peptide pools and then identified the expanded clonotypes through TCR sequencing. The absence of prior SARS-CoV-2 infection in healthy vaccine recipients was confirmed by negative nucleocapsid antibody tests before and after vaccination. Each well held about 2 million PBMCs cultured in IMDM containing roughly 5% human AB serum and around 10 IU/ml IL-2, with 10 ug/ml peptide pools added. Half of the culture medium was replaced with fresh IL-2-containing medium on days 3 and 7. Once the cells had been in culture for less than 12 days, the EasySep CD4+ T cell isolation kit was used to isolate CD4+ T cells by negative selection. Ficoll-Paque Plus gradient centrifugation was used to isolate PBMCs from whole blood, and the isolated PBMCs were then either used fresh or cryopreserved at -140C. In general, triplicate wells were set up for every culture condition.

The germline V gene (reference sequence) supplies CDR1 LNHDA and CDR2 SQIVND. The CDR3 runs 17 amino acids, cysteine and phenylalanine included. The DNA shown is the 51-base CDR3, in frame from base 1. At the junction V is shortened by 3 bases and J by 4 bases, with 21 bases in between. This specimen consisted of CD4+ T cells from blood, cultured in vitro, obtained before SARS-CoV-2 vaccination. The chain was built from TRBV19 and TRBJ1-2; the D gene is perhaps TRBD1, from 5 matching bases. The sequence came from a human donor who received a COVID-19 vaccine. The CDR3 region has the sequence CASSIRGLPSTFYGYTF. Here is the DNA: TGTGCCAGTAGTATTAGGGGACTGCCGTCAACCTTCTATGGCTACACCTTC.